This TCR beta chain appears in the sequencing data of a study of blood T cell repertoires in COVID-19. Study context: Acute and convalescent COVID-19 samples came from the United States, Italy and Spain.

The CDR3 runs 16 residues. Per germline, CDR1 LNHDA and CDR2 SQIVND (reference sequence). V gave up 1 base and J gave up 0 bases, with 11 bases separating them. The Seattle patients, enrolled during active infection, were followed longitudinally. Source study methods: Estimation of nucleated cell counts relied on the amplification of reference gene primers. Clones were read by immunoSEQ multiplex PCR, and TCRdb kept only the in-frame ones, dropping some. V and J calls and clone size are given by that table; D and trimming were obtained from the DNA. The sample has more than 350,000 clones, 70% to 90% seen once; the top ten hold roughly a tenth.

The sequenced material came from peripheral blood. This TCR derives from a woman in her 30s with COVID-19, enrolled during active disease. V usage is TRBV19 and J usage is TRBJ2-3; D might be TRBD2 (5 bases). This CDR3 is CASSIGTRTSTDTQYF. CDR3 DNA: TGTGCCAGTAGTATAGGGACTCGCACTAGCACAGATACGCAGTATTTT. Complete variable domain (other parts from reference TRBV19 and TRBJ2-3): DGGITQSPKYLFRKEGQNVTLSCEQNLNHDAMYWYRQDPGQGLRLIYYSQIVNDFQKGDIAEGYSVSREKKESFPLTVTSAQKNPTAFYLCASSIGTRTSTDTQYFGPGTRLTVL.